This TCR beta chain was sequenced in a study of cytomegalovirus exposure and HLA in healthy donors. With 60 Vbeta and 13 Jbeta primers, the PCR was carried out. Sequencing was performed with immunoSEQ multiplex PCR; in TCRdb, only in-frame clones are kept and a portion is missing. The sample holds 170,000 or so clones; roughly four fifths are singletons and the top ten take around 4.8%. The CDR3 has 16 residues. The germline V gene encodes CDR1 MGHRA and CDR2 YSYEKL. V gave up 3 bases and J gave up 8 bases, with 19 bases separating them. This clone has at least ten counts. This TCR came from a man aged 18-30 years in good health and CMV-seronegative. Sequencing was done on a sample of PBMCs. The V call is TRBV4-1, the J call TRBJ1-4; unclear D gene. This chain's CDR3 is CASSQGIGSGGEKLFF. DNA for the CDR3: TGCGCCAGCAGCCAGGGTATCGGTAGCGGCGGAGAAAAACTGTTTTTT.